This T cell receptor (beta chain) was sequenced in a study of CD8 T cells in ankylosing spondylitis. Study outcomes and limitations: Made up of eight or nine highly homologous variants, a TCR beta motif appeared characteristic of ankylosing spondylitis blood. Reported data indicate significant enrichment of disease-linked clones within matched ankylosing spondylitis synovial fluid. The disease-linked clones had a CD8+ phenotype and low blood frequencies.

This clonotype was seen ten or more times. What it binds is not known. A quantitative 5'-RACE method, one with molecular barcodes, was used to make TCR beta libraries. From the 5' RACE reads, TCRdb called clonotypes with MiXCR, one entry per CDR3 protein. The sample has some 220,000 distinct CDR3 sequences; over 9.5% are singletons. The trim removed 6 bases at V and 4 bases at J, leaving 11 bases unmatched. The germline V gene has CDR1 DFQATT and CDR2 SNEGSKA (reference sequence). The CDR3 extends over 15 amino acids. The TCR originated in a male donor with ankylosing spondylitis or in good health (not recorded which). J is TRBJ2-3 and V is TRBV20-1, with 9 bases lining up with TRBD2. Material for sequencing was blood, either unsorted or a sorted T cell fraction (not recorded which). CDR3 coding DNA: TGCAGTGCCGCCTCGGCGGGGGGGTTCGCAGATACGCAGTATTTT. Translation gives CSAASAGGFADTQYF.